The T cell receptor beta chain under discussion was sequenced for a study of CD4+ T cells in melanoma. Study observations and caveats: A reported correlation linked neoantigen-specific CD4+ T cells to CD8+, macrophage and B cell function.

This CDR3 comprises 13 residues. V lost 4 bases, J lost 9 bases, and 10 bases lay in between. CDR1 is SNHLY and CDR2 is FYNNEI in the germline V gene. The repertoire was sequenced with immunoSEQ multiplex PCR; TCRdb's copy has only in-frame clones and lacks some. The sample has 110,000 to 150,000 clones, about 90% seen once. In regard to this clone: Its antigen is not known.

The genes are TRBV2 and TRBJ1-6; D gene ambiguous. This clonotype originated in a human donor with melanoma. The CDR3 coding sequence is TGTGCCAGCAGTGTGGGATCGAGTTCACCCCTCCACTTT. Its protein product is CASSVGSSSPLHF.